The next 25 T cell receptor beta chains were all read from a single sample in a study of regulatory T cells in long-lasting Graves disease. Combining iRepertoire HTBI primers with Arm-PCR of CDR3 regions, the authors built TCR beta libraries. From the multiplex PCR reads, TCRdb called clonotypes with MiXCR, one entry per CDR3 protein. The table shows about 360,000 distinct CDR3 sequences, with 16% occurring only once. Time point reported: newly diagnosed GD, antithyroid drugs for less than 3 months. PBMC-extracted RNA yielded the TCR library. The data also belong to a second study, concerning T cells in Graves' hyperthyroidism and ophthalmopathy.

Sample: peripheral blood mononuclear cells (PBMCs), taken at new diagnosis, from a patient treated with antithyroid drugs. Receptors originate from a woman younger than 30 with Graves disease.

This clonotype appeared once. This likely traces to a read error, being one base from a far larger clone. The chain is built from TRBV20-1 and TRBJ2-1; 9 nucleotides match TRBD2. V gave up 1 base and J gave up 10 bases; unmatched junction bases: 8. The germline V gene encodes CDR1 DFQATT and CDR2 SNEGSKA (reference sequence). CDR3 length: 14 residues. The CDR3 nucleotides are TGCAGTGCTAGAGCCAGCGGGGGGCGAAACGAGCAGTTCTTC. Translated: CSARASGGRNEQFF.

Many counts were recorded for this clonotype. The chain recombines TRBV12-3 or TRBV12-4 with TRBJ2-1; 8 positions agree with TRBD1. V was pared by 3 bases and J by 6 bases, with 10 bases of the junction left unmatched. The CDR3 is 16 residues long. The DNA for the CDR3 is TGTGCCAGCAGTTTTCTAGGACAGGGAGGAGGCAATGAGCAGTTCTTC. The encoded protein is CASSFLGQGGGNEQFF.

A remark on this clonotype: At one of its ends the junction is not consistent with the germline gene, which may arise from a read error. The chain employs TRBV7-7 and TRBJ2-5, with 8 bases matching TRBD1. Germline CDR1 and CDR2: SSHAT and FNYEAQ (reference sequence). CDR3 length: 15 residues. The CDR3 nucleotides are TGTGCTAGCAGCCCAGGGACAGGCCAAGGGGAGACCCAGTACTTC. Its protein product is CASSPGTGQGETQYF.

This clonotype was observed at least ten times. This sequence joins TRBV7-2 and TRBJ1-5, with a tentative D call TRBD1 (6 bases). The CDR3 extends over 14 amino acids. CDR1 SGHTA and CDR2 FQGNSA come from the germline V gene. Trimming shortened V by 5 bases and J by 4 bases, and 12 bases separated the two germline ends. CDR3 bases: TGTGCCAGCAGCCGCGGAGGGGGGAATCAGCCCCAGCATTTT. It yields the protein CASSRGGGNQPQHF.

V and J are TRBV2 and TRBJ1-2; the D gene is possibly TRBD1 (5 bases). Germline CDR1 SNHLY, CDR2 FYNNEI. The V and J ends lost 7 bases and 6 bases respectively, with 15 bases between them. CDR3 length: 13 amino acids. DNA of the CDR3: TGTGCCAGCACCGAGGGGTCAGGGCATGGCTACACCTTC. Translating gives CASTEGSGHGYTF.

This clonotype has ten or more counts. The DNA for the CDR3 is TGTGCCAGCCACCCTATCAGCAATCAGCCCCAGCATTTT. Protein sequence: CASHPISNQPQHF. V and J are TRBV28 and TRBJ1-5; no clear D gene. The CDR3 loop spans 13 amino acids. Looked up from germline, CDR1 is MDHEN and CDR2 is SYDVKM. V lost 8 bases, J lost 1 base, and 9 bases lay in between.

This clonotype was seen repeatedly, ten times or more. This sequence joins TRBV3-1 and TRBJ1-6; D is uncertain. The CDR3 loop spans 15 amino acids. Germline V gene sequence: CDR1 LGHDT, CDR2 YNNKEL (reference sequence). V was shortened by 0 bases and J by 9 bases, with 12 bases between the two germline ends. CDR3 in DNA: TGTGCCAGCAGCCAAGATACGACTAGGAGTTCACCCCTCCACTTT. As protein: CASSQDTTRSSPLHF. Full variable domain (remainder filled in from reference TRBV3-1 and TRBJ1-6): DTAVSQTPKYLVTQMGNDKSIKCEQNLGHDTMYWYKQDSKKFLKIMFSYNNKELIINETVPNRFSPKSPDKAHLNLHINSLELGDSAVYFCASSQDTTRSSPLHFGNGTRLTVT.

V usage is TRBV7-9 and J usage is TRBJ2-7; tentative D call: TRBD1 (6 bases). Germline CDR1 SEHNR, CDR2 FQNEAQ (reference sequence). V shed 2 bases and J shed 1 base, with 24 bases lying between them. CDR3 length: 19 amino acids. CDR3: CASSLRPSVGGHRSYEQYF. The CDR3 nucleotides read TGTGCCAGCAGCTTACGCCCGTCCGTAGGGGGACACCGATCCTACGAGCAGTACTTC. Full variable domain (missing parts from reference TRBV7-9 and TRBJ2-7): DTGVSQNPRHKITKRGQNVTFRCDPISEHNRLYWYRQTLGQGPEFLTYFQNEAQLEKSRLLSDRFSAERPKGSFSTLEIQRTEQGDSAMYLCASSLRPSVGGHRSYEQYFGPGTRLTVT.

In its sample, this clonotype was seen a few times. This chain links TRBV19 with TRBJ2-1, with 7 bases matching TRBD2. The trim removed 4 bases at V and 14 bases at J, leaving 8 bases unmatched. Germline V gene data show CDR1 as LNHDA and CDR2 as SQIVND (reference sequence). The CDR3 consists of 12 residues. The CDR3 DNA is TGTGCCAGTAGTACCGCGGGAGCTCATAAGTTCTTC. Protein product: CASSTAGAHKFF.

This clonotype occurred many times. The rearrangement links TRBV18 to TRBJ1-1; 7 bases map to TRBD1. Trimming at V came to 5 bases and at J to 1 base, leaving 7 bases not matched to a gene. The CDR3 contains 15 residues. CDR1 and CDR2 from the germline V gene are KGHSH and LQKENI. Here the CDR3 DNA reads TGTGCCAGCTCAAGATCGACAGGGCAGAACACTGAAGCTTTCTTT. This gives the protein CASSRSTGQNTEAFF.

This clonotype was observed at least ten times. The chain employs TRBV20-1 and TRBJ1-1, with 9 bases lining up with TRBD1. The CDR3 sequence is 16 residues long. CDR1 and CDR2 from the germline V gene are DFQATT and SNEGSKA (reference sequence). J lost 3 bases, V lost 2 bases, and 10 bases had no gene match. CDR3 residues: CSARNRGRVSYTEAFF. Here the CDR3 DNA reads TGCAGTGCTAGAAACAGGGGGCGAGTATCTTACACTGAAGCTTTCTTT.

This clonotype was recorded many times. The chain has TRBV7-2 and TRBJ1-2; weak D call: TRBD1 (5 bases). V gave up 5 bases and J gave up 4 bases, with 17 bases separating them. The V gene's germline CDR1 is SGHTA and CDR2 FQGNSA. The CDR3 totals 15 residues. This chain's CDR3 is CASSPPPGAGYGYTF. As DNA, the CDR3 is TGTGCCAGCAGCCCACCCCCCGGGGCAGGCTATGGCTACACCTTC. The variable domain in full, completed from reference TRBV7-2 and TRBJ1-2, reads GAGVSQSPSNKVTEKGKDVELRCDPISGHTALYWYRQSLGQGLEFLIYFQGNSAPDKSGLPSDRFSAERTGGSVSTLTIQRTQQEDSAVYLCASSPPPGAGYGYTFGSGTRLTVV.

In its sample, this clonotype was seen many times. The V and J genes are TRBV7-8 and TRBJ2-5; no firm D call. There are 14 residues in the CDR3. Germline CDR1 reads SGHVS; CDR2 reads FQNEAQ. The V end was cut by 5 bases, the J end by 5 bases, with 15 bases between. In DNA, the CDR3 is TGTGCCAGCAGCGGGCACCGGATGGGCGAGACCCAGTACTTC. Its protein is CASSGHRMGETQYF.

There are a few counts of this clonotype. One end of the junction varies from germline; a read error may be responsible. This rearrangement joins TRBV28 to TRBJ2-2; TRBD2 agrees at 10 bases. This CDR3 comprises 19 residues. CDR1 is MDHEN and CDR2 is SYDVKM in the germline V gene. The CDR3: CASNLPRASGGPNTGELFF. The CDR3 DNA follows: TGTGCCAGCAATTTACCCCGGGCTAGCGGGGGACCTAACACCGGGGAGCTGTTTTTT.

This clonotype was seen many times. CDR3 DNA: TGTGCCAGCAGTTTACAGTTGGGCACCGGGGAGCTGTTTTTT. It codes for CASSLQLGTGELFF. This sequence joins TRBV28 and TRBJ2-2; D unresolved. CDR3 length: 14 amino acids. Trimming took 2 bases from V and 4 from J, leaving 8 bases between them. Germline V gives CDR1 MDHEN, CDR2 SYDVKM.

In DNA, the CDR3 is TGCGCCAGCAGGGAACAGGGATATGGTGAGCAGTTCTTC. It specifies CASREQGYGEQFF. The rearrangement links TRBV5-1 to TRBJ2-1, with D tentatively TRBD1 (6 bases). CDR1 SGHRS and CDR2 YFSETQ come from the germline V gene. V lost 5 bases to trimming and J lost 9 bases, with 15 bases between them. CDR3 length: 13 amino acids.

With respect to this clonotype: A far larger clone is off by one base, so a read error is likely. J is TRBJ2-7 and V is TRBV7-2, with 10 bases that match TRBD1. With 8 bases clipped from V and 3 bases from J, the junction kept 7 bases outside the gene matches. The CDR3 is made up of 14 amino acids. The V gene's germline CDR1 is SGHTA and CDR2 FQGNSA. The DNA of the CDR3 is TGTGCCAGCGGCACCTGGGACAGGGGCTACGAGCAGTACTTC. Residues: CASGTWDRGYEQYF.

This clonotype was seen only a few times. This chain uses TRBV6-1 with TRBJ1-4, with TRBD1 identical over 8 bases. The CDR3 consists of 14 residues. Germline loops: CDR1 MNHNS, CDR2 SASEGT. The V gene end was trimmed by 5 bases and the J gene end by 8 bases; junction bases not matched to a gene: 7. The CDR3, as DNA: TGTGCCAGCAGTCCGGACAGGGTAACAGAAAAACTGTTTTTT. This codes for CASSPDRVTEKLFF.

This clonotype showed up many times. V usage is TRBV20-1 and J usage is TRBJ1-1; 7 nucleotides line up with TRBD1. The germline CDR1 and CDR2 sequences are DFQATT and SNEGSKA (reference sequence). The CDR3 contains 13 residues. The junction had 10 bases not matched to a gene; V was cut back by 6 bases and J by 6 bases. The CDR3 loop reads CSAKNRGNAEAFF. The CDR3 DNA is TGCAGTGCCAAAAACAGGGGCAACGCTGAAGCTTTCTTT.

This clonotype was detected only a few times. This chain connects TRBV20-1 to TRBJ1-1; D is possibly TRBD1 (5 bases). This CDR3 has 12 residues. V was clipped by 5 bases and J by 6 bases, with 13 bases between them. Germline V gene sequence: CDR1 DFQATT, CDR2 SNEGSKA (reference sequence). The DNA for the CDR3 is TGCAGTGCTTCCATGAGGGGCTCTGAAGCTTTCTTT. This gives the protein CSASMRGSEAFF.

This clonotype was seen ten or more times. Relative to the germline gene, one junction end is altered; a read error may explain this. CDR3 residues: CASSLLAGVSADTQYF. The CDR3 nucleotides are TGTGCCAGCAGCTTATTAGCGGGAGTATCCGCAGATACGCAGTATTTT. This chain connects TRBV5-1 to TRBJ2-3; TRBD2 aligns across 9 bases. The CDR3 runs 16 residues. Germline CDR1 is SGHRS and CDR2 is YFSETQ.

This clonotype was detected ten times or more. Here the CDR3 reads CASSPPGKTRRGDTQYF. The CDR3 DNA follows: TGTGCCAGCAGCCCACCCGGGAAGACTAGAAGGGGAGATACGCAGTATTTT. V is TRBV5-6 and J is TRBJ2-3; TRBD2 might be the D (6 bases). There are 17 residues in the CDR3. Per germline, CDR1 SGHDT and CDR2 YYEEEE. Trimming left V 4 bases short and J 5 bases short, with 23 bases between.

This clonotype showed up many times. The chain joins TRBV2 to TRBJ2-7; 16 positions match TRBD2. The CDR3 loop spans 18 amino acids. V shed 7 bases and J 2 bases; nucleotides not matched to a gene: 11. Germline CDR1 is SNHLY and CDR2 is FYNNEI. In nucleotides, the CDR3 is TGTGCCAGCATTAAAACCGGGACTAGCGGGAGGGCCCCCTACGAGCAGTACTTC. It yields the protein CASIKTGTSGRAPYEQYF.

On this clonotype: The junction departs from germline at one end; a sequencing error may be responsible. The chain combines TRBV6-1 with TRBJ2-7; the match to TRBD2 covers 13 bases. CDR3 length: 15 amino acids. Germline V gene sequence: CDR1 MNHNS, CDR2 SASEGT. CDR3 region: CASSPRLAGGYEQCF. The CDR3 DNA reads as TGTGCCAGCTCTCCCCGACTAGCGGGGGGCTACGAGCAGTGCTTC.

This clonotype was seen ten or more times. The junction differs from germline at one of its ends, possibly a read error. The chain is built from TRBV11-2 and TRBJ2-3; D is perhaps TRBD2 (6 bases). Per germline, CDR1 SGHAT and CDR2 FQNNGV. This CDR3 has 15 amino acids. The CDR3 loop reads CASMTRSGSHSRLHF. DNA of the CDR3: TGTGCCAGCATGACCCGGTCCGGGAGCCACTCACGGTTGCATTTT.